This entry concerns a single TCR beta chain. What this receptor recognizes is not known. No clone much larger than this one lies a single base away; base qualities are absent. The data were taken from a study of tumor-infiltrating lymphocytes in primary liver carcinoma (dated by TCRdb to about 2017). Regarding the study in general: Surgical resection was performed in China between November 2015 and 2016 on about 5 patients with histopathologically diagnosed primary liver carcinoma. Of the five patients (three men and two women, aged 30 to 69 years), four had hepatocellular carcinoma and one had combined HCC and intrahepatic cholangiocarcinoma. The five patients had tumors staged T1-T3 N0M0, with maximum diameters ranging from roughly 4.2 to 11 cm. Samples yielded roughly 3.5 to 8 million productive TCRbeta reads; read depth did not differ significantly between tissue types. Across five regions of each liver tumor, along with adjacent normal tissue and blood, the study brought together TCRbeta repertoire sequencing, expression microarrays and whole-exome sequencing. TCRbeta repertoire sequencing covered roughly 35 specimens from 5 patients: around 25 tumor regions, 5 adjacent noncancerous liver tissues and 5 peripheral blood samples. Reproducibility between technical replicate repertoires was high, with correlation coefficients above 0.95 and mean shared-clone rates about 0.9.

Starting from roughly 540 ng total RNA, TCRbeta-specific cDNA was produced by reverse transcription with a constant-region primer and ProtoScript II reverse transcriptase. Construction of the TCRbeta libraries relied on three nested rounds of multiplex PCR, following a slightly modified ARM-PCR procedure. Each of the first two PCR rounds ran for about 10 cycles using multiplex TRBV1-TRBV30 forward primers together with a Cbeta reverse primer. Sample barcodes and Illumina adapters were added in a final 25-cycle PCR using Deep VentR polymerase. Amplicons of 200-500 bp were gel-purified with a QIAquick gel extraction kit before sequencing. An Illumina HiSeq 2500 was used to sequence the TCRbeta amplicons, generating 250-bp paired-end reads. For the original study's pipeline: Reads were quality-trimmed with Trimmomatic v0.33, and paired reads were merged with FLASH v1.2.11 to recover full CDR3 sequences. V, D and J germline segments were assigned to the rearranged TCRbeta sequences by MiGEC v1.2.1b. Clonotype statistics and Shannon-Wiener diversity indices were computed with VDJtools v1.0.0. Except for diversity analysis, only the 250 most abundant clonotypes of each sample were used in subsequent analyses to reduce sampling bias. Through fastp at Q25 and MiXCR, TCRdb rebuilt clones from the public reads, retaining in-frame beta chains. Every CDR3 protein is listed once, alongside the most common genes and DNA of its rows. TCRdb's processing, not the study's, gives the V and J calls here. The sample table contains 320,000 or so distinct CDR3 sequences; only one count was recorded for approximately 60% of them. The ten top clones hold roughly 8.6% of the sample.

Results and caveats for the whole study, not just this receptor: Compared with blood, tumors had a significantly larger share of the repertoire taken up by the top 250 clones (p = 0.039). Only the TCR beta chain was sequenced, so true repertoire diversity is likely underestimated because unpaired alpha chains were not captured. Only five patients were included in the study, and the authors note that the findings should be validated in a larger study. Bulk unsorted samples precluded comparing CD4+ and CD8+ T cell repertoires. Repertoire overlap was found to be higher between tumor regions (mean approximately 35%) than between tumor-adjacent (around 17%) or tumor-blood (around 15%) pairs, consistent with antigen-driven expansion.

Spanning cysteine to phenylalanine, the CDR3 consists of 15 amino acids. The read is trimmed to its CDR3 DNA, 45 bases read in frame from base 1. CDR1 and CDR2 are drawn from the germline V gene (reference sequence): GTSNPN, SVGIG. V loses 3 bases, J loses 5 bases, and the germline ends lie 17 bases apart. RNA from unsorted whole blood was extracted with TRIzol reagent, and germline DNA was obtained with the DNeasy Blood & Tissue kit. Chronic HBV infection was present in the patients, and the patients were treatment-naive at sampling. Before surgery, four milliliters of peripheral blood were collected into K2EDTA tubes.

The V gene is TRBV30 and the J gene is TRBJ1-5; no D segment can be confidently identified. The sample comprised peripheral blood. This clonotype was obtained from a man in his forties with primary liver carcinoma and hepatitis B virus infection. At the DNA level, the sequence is TGTGCCTGGAGCCAATTAGACGGAATTGATCAGCCCCAGCATTTT. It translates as CAWSQLDGIDQPQHF.